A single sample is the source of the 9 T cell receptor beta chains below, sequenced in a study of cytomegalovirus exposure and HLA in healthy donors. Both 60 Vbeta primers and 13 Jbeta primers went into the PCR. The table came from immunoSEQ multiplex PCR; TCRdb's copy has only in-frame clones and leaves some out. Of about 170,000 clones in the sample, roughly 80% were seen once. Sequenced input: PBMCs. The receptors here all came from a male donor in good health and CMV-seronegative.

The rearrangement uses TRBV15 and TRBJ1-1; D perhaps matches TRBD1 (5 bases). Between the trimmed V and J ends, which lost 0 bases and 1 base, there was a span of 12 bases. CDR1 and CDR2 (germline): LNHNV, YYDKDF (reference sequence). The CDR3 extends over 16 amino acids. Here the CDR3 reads CATSRDPFRENTEAFF. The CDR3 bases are TGTGCCACCAGCAGAGATCCCTTCAGGGAGAACACTGAAGCTTTCTTT.

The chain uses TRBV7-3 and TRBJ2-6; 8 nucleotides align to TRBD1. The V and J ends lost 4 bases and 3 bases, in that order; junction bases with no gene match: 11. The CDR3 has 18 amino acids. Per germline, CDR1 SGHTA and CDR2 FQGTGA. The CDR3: CASSSPPGGYGGANVLTF. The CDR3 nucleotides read TGTGCCAGCAGCTCGCCCCCAGGGGGCTATGGTGGGGCCAACGTCCTGACTTTC.

This CDR3 is CASTSTQNTEAFF. The DNA of the CDR3 is TGCGCCAGCACCTCCACACAGAACACTGAAGCTTTCTTT. The rearrangement joins TRBV5-1 to TRBJ1-1; D not certain. V was trimmed by 6 bases and J by 1 base, leaving 10 bases between them. In germline, CDR1 is SGHRS, CDR2 YFSETQ. This CDR3 is built from 13 residues. Complete variable domain (other parts from reference TRBV5-1 and TRBJ1-1): KAGVTQTPRYLIKTRGQQVTLSCSPISGHRSVSWYQQTPGQGLQFLFEYFSETQRNKGNFPGRFSGRQFSNSRSEMNVSTLELGDSALYLCASTSTQNTEAFFGQGTRLTVV.

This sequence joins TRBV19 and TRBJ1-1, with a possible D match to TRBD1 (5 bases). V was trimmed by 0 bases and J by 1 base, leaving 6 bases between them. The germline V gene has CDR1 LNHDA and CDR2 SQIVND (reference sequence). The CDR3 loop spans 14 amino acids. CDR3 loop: CASSIEGENTEAFF. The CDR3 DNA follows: TGTGCCAGTAGTATAGAAGGGGAGAACACTGAAGCTTTCTTT.

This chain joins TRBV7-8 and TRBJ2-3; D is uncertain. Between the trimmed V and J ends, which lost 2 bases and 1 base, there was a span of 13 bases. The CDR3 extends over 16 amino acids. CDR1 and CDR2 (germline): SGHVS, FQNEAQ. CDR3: CASSLLDQTGTDTQYF. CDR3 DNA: TGTGCCAGCAGCTTACTAGACCAAACGGGCACAGATACGCAGTATTTT.

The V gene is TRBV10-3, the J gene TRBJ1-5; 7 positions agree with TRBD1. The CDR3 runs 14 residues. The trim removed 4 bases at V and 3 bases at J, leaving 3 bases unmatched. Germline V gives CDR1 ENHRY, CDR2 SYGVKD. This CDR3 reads CAISGGQSNQPQHF. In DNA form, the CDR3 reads TGTGCCATCAGTGGGGGACAGTCCAATCAGCCCCAGCATTTT.

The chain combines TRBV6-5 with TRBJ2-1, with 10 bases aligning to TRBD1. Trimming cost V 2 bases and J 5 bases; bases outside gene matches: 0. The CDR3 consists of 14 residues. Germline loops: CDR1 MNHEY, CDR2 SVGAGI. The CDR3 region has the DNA TGTGCCAGCAGTTACGGACAGGGGGACAATGAGCAGTTCTTC. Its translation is CASSYGQGDNEQFF.

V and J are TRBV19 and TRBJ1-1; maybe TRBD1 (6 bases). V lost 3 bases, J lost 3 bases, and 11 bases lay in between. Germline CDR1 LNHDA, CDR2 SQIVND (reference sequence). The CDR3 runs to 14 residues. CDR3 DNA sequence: TGTGCCAGTAGTATTGGGGGCACCTACACTGAAGCTTTCTTT. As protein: CASSIGGTYTEAFF. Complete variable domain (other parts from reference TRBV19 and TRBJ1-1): DGGITQSPKYLFRKEGQNVTLSCEQNLNHDAMYWYRQDPGQGLRLIYYSQIVNDFQKGDIAEGYSVSREKKESFPLTVTSAQKNPTAFYLCASSIGGTYTEAFFGQGTRLTVV.

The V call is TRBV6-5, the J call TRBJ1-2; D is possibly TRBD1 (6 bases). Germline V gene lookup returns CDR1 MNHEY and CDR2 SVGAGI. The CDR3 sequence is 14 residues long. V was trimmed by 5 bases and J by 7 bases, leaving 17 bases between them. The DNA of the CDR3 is TGTGCCAGCAGTCCTGGCGGGGGGCCGGGTGGCTACACCTTC. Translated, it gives CASSPGGGPGGYTF.